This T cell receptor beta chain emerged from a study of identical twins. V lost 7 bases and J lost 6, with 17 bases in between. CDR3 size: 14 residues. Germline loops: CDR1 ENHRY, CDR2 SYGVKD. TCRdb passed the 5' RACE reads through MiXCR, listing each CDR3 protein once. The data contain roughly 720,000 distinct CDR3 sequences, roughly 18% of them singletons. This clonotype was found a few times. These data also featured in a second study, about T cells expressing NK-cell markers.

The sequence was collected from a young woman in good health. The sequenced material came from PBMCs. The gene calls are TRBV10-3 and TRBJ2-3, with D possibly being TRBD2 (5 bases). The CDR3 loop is CAINPTVGGDTQYF. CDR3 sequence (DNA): TGTGCCATCAACCCAACAGTGGGCGGGGATACGCAGTATTTT.